This T cell receptor (beta chain) was retrieved from a study of T cell repertoires in ileal Crohn's disease. Produced via immunoSEQ multiplex PCR; TCRdb's table is partial and in-frame only. The table has thousands of clones, about three quarters seen once. V was shortened by 5 bases and J by 1 base, with 8 bases between the two germline ends. This CDR3 region has 13 residues. The germline V gene encodes CDR1 SEHNR and CDR2 FQNEAQ (reference sequence). This clonotype was obtained from an adult with Crohn's disease. What was sequenced was ileal tissue. This chain joins TRBV7-9 and TRBJ1-1; no clear D. CDR3 residues: CASSENKNTEAFF. The CDR3 coding sequence is TGTGCCAGCAGCGAAAACAAGAACACTGAAGCTTTCTTT.